This T cell receptor beta chain comes out of a study of T cell responses to AZD1222 COVID-19 vaccine. Looking at the study overall: Analysis merged second doses at about 4 or about 12 weeks. Findings and limits, study-wide: Distributed over spike, vaccine-associated CD4 TCRs predominated at 160-218 and 743-854. Donors, mostly white British, included more females; clonal diversity was possibly underestimated.

As regards this clone: Its antigen is as yet unknown.

Profiled with immunoSEQ multiplex PCR; TCRdb holds only in-frame clones, not every one. Of tens of thousands of clones listed, 70% to 80% are singletons. The sample consisted of peripheral blood, taken on day 0 of AZD1222 vaccination. The clonotype originates from an adult in good health.

CDR3 coding DNA: TGTGCCAGCAGACGGACAGGGGCGAACACTGAAGCTTTCTTT. This gives the protein CASRRTGANTEAFF. The chain combines TRBV6-4 with TRBJ1-1, with 9 nucleotides matching TRBD1. Germline loops: CDR1 MRHNA, CDR2 SNTAGT. The CDR3 is made up of 14 amino acids. V lost 6 bases, J lost 1 base, and 3 bases stayed unmatched.